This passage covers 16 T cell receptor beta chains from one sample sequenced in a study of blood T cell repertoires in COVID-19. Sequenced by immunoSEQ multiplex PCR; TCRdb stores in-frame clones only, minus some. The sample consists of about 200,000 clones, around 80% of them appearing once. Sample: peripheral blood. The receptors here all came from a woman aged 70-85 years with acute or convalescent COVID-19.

CDR3 nucleotide sequence: TGTGCCATCACGGGAGGGAGTAATCAGCCCCAGCATTTT. Protein sequence: CAITGGSNQPQHF. The chain employs TRBV10-3 and TRBJ1-5, with D hard to call. Trimming removed 7 bases at V and 4 bases at J, with 11 bases between. Germline lookup yields CDR1 ENHRY and CDR2 SYGVKD. This CDR3 has 13 residues.

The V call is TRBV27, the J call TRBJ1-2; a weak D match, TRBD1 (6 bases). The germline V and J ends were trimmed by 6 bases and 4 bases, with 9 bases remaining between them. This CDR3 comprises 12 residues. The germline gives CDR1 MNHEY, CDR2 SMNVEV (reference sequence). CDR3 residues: CASRKGGYGYTF. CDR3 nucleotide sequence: TGTGCCAGCAGGAAAGGGGGCTATGGCTACACCTTC.

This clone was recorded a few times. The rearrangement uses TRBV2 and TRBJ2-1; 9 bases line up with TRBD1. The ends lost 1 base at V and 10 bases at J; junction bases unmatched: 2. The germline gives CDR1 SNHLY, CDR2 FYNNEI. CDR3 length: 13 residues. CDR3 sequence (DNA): TGTGCCAGCAGTGAAGGGGACAGGGACGAGCAGTTCTTC. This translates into CASSEGDRDEQFF.

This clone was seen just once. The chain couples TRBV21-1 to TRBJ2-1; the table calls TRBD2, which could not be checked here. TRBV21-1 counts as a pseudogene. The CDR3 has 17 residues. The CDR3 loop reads CASSKPGSDGSYNEQFF. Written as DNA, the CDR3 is TGTGCCAGCAGCAAGCCGGGTTCCGACGGCTCCTACAATGAGCAGTTCTTC.

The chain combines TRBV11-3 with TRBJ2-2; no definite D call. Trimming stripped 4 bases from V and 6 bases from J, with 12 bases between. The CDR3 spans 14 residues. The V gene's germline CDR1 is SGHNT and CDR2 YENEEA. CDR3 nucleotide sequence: TGTGCCAGCAGCTCCCTAGTGAGGCCCGGGGAGCTGTTTTTT. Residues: CASSSLVRPGELFF.

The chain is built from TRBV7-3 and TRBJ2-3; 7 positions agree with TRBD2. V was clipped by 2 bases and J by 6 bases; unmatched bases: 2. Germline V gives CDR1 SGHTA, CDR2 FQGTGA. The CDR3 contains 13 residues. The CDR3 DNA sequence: TGTGCCAGCAGCTTATCGCGGGGGGATACGCAGTATTTT. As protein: CASSLSRGDTQYF.

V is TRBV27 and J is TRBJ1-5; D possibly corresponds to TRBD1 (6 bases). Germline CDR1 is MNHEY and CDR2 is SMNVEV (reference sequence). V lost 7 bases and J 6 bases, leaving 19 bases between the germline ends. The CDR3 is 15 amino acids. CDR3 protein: CASTRTGTLGQPQHF. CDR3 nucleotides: TGTGCCAGCACCCGTACCGGGACATTAGGTCAGCCCCAGCATTTT.

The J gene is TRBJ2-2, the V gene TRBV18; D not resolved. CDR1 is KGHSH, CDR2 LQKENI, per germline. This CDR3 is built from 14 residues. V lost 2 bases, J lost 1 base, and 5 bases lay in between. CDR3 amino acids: CASSPYWNTGELFF. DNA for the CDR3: TGTGCCAGCTCACCATATTGGAACACCGGGGAGCTGTTTTTT.

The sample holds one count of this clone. CDR3 region: CASSPGAETYEQYF. The CDR3 DNA follows: TGCGCCAGCAGCCCGGGAGCGGAAACCTACGAGCAGTACTTC. The rearrangement joins TRBV5-1 to TRBJ2-7; a weak D match, TRBD2 (6 bases). Germline V lookup: CDR1 SGHRS, CDR2 YFSETQ. V was trimmed by 4 bases and J by 2 bases, leaving 13 bases between them. The CDR3 covers 14 residues.

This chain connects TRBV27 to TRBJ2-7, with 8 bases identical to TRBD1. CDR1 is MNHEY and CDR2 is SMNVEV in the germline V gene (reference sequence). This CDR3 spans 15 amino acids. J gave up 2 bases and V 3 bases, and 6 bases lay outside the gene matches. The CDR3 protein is CASSFSGQDAYEQYF. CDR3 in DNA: TGTGCCAGCAGTTTTTCGGGACAGGACGCCTACGAGCAGTACTTC.

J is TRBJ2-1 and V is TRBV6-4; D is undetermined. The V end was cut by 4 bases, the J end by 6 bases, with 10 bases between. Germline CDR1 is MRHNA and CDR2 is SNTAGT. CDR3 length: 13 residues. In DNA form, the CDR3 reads TGTGCCAGCAGTGTTCTAGGTGGCAATGAGCAGTTCTTC. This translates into CASSVLGGNEQFF.

CDR3 loop: CASQRGGSGYNEQFF. CDR3 nucleotide sequence: TGTGCCAGCCAGCGTGGTGGTAGCGGGTACAATGAGCAGTTCTTC. The genes are TRBV28 and TRBJ2-1; 7 positions agree with TRBD2. Per the germline V gene, CDR1 is MDHEN and CDR2 is SYDVKM. The trim removed 8 bases at V and 4 bases at J, leaving 11 bases unmatched. CDR3 size: 15 residues.

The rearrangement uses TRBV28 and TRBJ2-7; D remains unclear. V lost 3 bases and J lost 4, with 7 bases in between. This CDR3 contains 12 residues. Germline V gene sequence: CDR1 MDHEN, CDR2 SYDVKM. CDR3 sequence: CASSFQFYEQYF. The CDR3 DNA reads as TGTGCCAGCAGTTTCCAATTTTACGAGCAGTACTTC.

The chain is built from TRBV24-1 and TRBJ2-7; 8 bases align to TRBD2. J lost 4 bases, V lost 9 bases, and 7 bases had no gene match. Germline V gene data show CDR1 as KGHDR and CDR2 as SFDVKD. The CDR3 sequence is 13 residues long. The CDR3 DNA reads TGTGCCACCGGCGCGGGAGGTTTGTACGAGCAGTACTTC. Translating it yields CATGAGGLYEQYF.

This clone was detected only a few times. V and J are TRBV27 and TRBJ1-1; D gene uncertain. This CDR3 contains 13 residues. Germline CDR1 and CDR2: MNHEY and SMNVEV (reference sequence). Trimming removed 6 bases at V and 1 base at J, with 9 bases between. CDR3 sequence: CASRPGANTEAFF. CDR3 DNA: TGTGCCAGCAGGCCCGGTGCGAACACTGAAGCTTTCTTT.

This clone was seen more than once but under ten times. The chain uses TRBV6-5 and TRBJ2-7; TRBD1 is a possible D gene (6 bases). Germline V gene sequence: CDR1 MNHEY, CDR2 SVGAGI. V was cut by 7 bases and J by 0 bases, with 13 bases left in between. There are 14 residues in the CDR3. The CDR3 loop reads CASIRGTSSYEQYF. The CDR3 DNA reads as TGTGCCAGCATCAGGGGCACGAGCTCCTACGAGCAGTACTTC.